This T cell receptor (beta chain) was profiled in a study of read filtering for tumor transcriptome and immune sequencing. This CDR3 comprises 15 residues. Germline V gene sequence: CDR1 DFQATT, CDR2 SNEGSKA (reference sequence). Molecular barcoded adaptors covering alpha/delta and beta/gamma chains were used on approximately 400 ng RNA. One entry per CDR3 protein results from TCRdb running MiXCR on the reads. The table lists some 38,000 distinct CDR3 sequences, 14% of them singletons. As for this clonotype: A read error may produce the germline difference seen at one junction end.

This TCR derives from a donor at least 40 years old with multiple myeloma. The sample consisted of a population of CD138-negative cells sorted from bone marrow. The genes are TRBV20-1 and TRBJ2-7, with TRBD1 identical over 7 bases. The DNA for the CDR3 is TGCAGTGTTAGAGATACAGGGGTCAACTCCTACGAGCAGTACTTC. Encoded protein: CSVRDTGVNSYEQYF.